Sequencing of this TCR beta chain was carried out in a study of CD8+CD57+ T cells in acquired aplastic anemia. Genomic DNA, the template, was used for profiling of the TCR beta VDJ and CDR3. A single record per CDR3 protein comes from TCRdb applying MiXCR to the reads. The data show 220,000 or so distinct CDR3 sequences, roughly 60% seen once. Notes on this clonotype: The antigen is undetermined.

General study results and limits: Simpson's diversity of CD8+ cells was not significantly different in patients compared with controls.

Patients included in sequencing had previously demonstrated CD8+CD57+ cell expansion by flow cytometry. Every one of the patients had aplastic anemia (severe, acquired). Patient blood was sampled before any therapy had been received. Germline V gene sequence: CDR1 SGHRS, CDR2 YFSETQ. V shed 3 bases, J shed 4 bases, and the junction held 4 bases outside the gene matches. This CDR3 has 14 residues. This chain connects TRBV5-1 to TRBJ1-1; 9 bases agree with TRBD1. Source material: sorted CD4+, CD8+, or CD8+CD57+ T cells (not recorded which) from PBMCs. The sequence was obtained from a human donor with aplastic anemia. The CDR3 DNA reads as TGCGCCAGCAGCTCTACGACAGGGGGCACTGAAGCTTTCTTT. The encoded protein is CASSSTTGGTEAFF.